Listed here is a single TCR beta chain. The data originate from a study of blood T cells in healthy people across ages. A J-beta primer mix and a sample-barcoded 5' primer were used in a second PCR of about 7 to 11 cycles. TCRdb reprocessed the 5' RACE reads via MiXCR and lists one record per CDR3 protein. The sample carries over 500,000 distinct CDR3 sequences, approximately 26% recorded once. Trimming left V 6 bases short and J 0 bases short, with 11 bases between. The CDR3 has 13 amino acids. Looked up from germline, CDR1 is DFQATT and CDR2 is SNEGSKA (reference sequence). The same data also contributed to another study, on T cells of mothers and their children.

The gene calls are TRBV20-1 and TRBJ2-5; D call uncertain. The receptor's source is a boy younger than 10 in good health. The sequencing input was blood. DNA of the CDR3: TGCAGTGCGTCCCCCCCGAACCAAGAGACCCAGTACTTC. This translates into CSASPPNQETQYF.